This record covers a single TCR beta chain. Its antigen is undetermined. The germline gives CDR1 SGHVS, CDR2 FNYEAQ. The CDR3 is 15 residues long. Germline trimming cut 5 bases from V and 7 bases from J; bases unmatched to any gene: 10. This sample is drawn from a study of T cells in localized non-small cell lung cancer. Study findings and constraints: Higher blood T cell density went with longer overall survival. Since sequencing was restricted to only one region of the tumor, intratumor heterogeneity remains a possibility.

Generated by immunoSEQ multiplex PCR, the TCRdb table keeps only in-frame clones and is missing some. The sample has about 53,000 clones; 80% to 85% are singletons. The TCR sequence derives from a man aged 35 to 70 with stage III lung adenocarcinoma. This sequence joins TRBV7-6 and TRBJ1-5, with 8 bases lining up with TRBD1. The sequenced sample was peripheral blood mononuclear cells, obtained before any cancer treatment. The CDR3: CASSQGQGGGQPQHF. The CDR3 region has the DNA TGTGCCAGCAGCCAAGGACAGGGTGGTGGACAGCCCCAGCATTTT.